This TCR beta chain was recovered during a study of T-cell reconstitution after alpha-beta-depleted transplantation in children. TCRbeta library construction was performed incorporating unique molecular identifiers. TCRdb passed the PCR reads through MiXCR, listing each CDR3 protein once. The sample records fewer than 700,000 distinct CDR3 sequences, around 13% being singletons. V lost 4 bases and J lost 9, with 13 bases in between. CDR1 and CDR2 from the germline V gene are SGHDN and FVKESK. The length of the CDR3 is 14 residues. This clonotype was counted a few times. Its antigen remains unidentified. Study findings and constraints: Hyperexpanded clones declined; after one year, newly produced T cells mostly supplied diversity. In patients about two months after transplant, alpha-beta T cells reportedly arose from several hundred expanded graft clones. Surviving recipient T cells and thymic progenitors underlay high day-60 TCRbeta diversity in some patients.

V usage is TRBV14 and J usage is TRBJ1-6; tentatively, D is TRBD1 (6 bases). Sequencing used PBMCs, mostly from graft donor cells, obtained 360 days after TCRalphabeta/CD19-depleted stem cell transplant. This receptor was identified in a male patient between 5 and 17 years old who had a stem cell transplant for acute myeloid leukemia, so the T cells may come from the graft donor. CDR3 sequence (DNA): TGTGCCAGCAGCCCCGGACAGTGGGCTTCACCCCTCCACTTT. Its protein product is CASSPGQWASPLHF.